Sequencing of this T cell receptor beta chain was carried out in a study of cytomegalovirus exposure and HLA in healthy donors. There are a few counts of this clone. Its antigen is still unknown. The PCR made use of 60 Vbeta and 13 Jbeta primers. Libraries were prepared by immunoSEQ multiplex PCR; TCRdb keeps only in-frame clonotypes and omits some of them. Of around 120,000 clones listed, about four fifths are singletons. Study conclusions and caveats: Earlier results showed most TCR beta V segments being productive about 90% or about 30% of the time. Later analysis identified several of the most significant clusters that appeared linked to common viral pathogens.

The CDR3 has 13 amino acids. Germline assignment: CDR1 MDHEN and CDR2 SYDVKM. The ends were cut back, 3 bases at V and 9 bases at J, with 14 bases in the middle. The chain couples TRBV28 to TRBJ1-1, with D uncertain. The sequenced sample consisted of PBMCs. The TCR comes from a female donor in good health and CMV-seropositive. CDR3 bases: TGTGCCAGCAGTTTTCGAGTGAACCTAAAAGCTTTCTTT. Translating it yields CASSFRVNLKAFF.